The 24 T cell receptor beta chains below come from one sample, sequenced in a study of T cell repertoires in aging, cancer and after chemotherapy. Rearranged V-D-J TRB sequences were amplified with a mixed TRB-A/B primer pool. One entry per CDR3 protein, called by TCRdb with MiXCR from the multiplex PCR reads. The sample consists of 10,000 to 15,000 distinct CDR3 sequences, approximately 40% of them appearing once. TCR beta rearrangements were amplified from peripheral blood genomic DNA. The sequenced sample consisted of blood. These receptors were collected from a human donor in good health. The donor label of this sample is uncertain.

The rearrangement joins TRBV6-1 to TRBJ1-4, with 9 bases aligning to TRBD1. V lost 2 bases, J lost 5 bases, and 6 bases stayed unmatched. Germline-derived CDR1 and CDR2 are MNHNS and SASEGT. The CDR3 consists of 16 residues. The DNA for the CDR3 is TGTGCCAGCAGTGAACTCCCCGGGACAGGGAATGAAAAACTGTTTTTT. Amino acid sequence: CASSELPGTGNEKLFF.

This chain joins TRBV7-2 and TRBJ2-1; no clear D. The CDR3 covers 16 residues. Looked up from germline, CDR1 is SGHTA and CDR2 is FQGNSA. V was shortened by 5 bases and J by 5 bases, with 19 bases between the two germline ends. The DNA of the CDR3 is TGTGCCAGCAGCCTAGGAGTAGGGCCGACTCACAATGAGCAGTTCTTC. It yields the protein CASSLGVGPTHNEQFF. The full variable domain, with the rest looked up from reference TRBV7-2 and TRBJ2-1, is GAGVSQSPSNKVTEKGKDVELRCDPISGHTALYWYRQSLGQGLEFLIYFQGNSAPDKSGLPSDRFSAERTGGSVSTLTIQRTQQEDSAVYLCASSLGVGPTHNEQFFGPGTRLTVL.

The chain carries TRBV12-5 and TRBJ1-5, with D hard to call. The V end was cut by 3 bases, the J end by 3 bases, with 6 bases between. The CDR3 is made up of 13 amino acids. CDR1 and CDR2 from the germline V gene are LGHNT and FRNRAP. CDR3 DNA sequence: TGTGCTAGTGGTTTATCGGTCAATCAGCCCCAGCATTTT. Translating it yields CASGLSVNQPQHF.

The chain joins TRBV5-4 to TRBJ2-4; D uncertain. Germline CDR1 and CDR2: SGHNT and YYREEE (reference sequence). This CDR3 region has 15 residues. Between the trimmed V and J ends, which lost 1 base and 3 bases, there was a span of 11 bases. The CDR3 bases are TGTGCCAGCAGCTTGTGGGGTTCGGGCAAAAACATTCAGTACTTC. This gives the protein CASSLWGSGKNIQYF.

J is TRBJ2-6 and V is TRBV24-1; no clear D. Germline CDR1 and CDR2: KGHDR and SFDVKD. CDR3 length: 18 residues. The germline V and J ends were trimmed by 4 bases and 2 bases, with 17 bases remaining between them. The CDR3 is CATSETPGSGPGANVLTF. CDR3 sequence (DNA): TGTGCCACCAGTGAGACCCCCGGGTCAGGACCTGGGGCCAACGTCCTGACTTTC.

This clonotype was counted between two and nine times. The CDR3 region is CSATENTEAFF. CDR3 DNA sequence: TGCAGCGCTACAGAGAACACTGAAGCTTTCTTT. The V gene is TRBV29-1, the J gene TRBJ1-1; no definite D call. The V and J ends lost 7 bases and 1 base respectively, with 7 bases between them. The germline gives CDR1 SQVTM, CDR2 ANQGSEA. The CDR3 loop spans 11 amino acids.

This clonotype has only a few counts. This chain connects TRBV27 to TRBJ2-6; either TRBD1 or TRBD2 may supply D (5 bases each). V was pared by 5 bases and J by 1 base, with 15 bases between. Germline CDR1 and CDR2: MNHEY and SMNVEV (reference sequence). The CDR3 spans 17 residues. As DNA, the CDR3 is TGTGCCAGCAGTCCCGGGACGGGGTATTCTGGGGCCAACGTCCTGACTTTC. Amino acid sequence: CASSPGTGYSGANVLTF.

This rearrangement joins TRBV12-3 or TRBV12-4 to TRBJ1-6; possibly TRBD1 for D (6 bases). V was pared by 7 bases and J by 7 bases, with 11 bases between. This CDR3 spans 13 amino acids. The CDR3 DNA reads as TGTGCCAGCAAATCACAGGGAAATTCACCCCTCCACTTT. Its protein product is CASKSQGNSPLHF.

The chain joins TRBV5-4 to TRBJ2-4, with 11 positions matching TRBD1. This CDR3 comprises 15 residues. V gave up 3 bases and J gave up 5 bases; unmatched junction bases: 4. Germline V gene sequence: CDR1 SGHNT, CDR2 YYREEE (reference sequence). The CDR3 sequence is CASSSGQGAENIQYF. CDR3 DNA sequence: TGTGCCAGCAGCTCCGGACAGGGGGCCGAAAACATTCAGTACTTC.

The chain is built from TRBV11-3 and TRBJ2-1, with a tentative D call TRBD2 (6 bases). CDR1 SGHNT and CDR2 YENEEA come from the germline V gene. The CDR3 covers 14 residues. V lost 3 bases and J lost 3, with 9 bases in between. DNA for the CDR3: TGTGCCAGCAGCTTGGGGACTCGCTACAATGAGCAGTTCTTC. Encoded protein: CASSLGTRYNEQFF. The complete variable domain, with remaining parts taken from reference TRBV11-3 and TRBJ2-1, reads EAGVVQSPRYKIIEKKQPVAFWCNPISGHNTLYWYLQNLGQGPELLIRYENEEAVDDSQLPKDRFSAERLKGVDSTLKIQPAELGDSAVYLCASSLGTRYNEQFFGPGTRLTVL.

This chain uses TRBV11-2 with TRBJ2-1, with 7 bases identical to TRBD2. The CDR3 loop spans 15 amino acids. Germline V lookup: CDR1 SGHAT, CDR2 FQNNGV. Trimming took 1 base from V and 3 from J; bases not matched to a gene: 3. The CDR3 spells CASSLVAGLYNEQFF. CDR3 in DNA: TGTGCCAGCAGCTTAGTAGCGGGTCTCTACAATGAGCAGTTCTTC.

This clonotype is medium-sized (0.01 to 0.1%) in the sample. This CDR3 reads CASSYSINSQETQYF. The DNA of the CDR3 is TGTGCCAGCAGTTACTCGATAAACAGCCAAGAGACCCAGTACTTC. The rearrangement uses TRBV6-5 and TRBJ2-5; no definite D call. V dropped 0 bases and J dropped 1 base, with 9 bases sitting between them. Per germline, CDR1 MNHEY and CDR2 SVGAGI. This CDR3 comprises 15 residues.

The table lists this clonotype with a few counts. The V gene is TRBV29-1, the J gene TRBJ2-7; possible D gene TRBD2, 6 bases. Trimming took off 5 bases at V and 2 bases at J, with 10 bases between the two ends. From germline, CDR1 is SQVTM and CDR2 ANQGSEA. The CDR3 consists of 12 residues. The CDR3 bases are TGCAGCGTTAGGACTATCGCCTACGAGCAGTACTTC. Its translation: CSVRTIAYEQYF.

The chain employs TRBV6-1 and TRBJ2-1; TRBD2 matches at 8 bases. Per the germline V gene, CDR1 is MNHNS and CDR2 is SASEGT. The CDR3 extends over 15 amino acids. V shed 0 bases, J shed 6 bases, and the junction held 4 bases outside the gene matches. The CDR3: CASSEAPGTSNEQFF. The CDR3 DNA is TGTGCCAGCAGTGAAGCGCCCGGGACTAGCAATGAGCAGTTCTTC.

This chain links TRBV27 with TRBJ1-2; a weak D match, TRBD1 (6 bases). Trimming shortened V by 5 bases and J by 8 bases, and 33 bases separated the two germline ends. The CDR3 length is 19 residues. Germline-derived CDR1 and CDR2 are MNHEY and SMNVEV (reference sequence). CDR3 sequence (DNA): TGTGCCAGCAGTCGGCTTTACGGGGCCAGGCAGGGGAATTCGGGCGGCTACACCTTC. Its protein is CASSRLYGARQGNSGGYTF.

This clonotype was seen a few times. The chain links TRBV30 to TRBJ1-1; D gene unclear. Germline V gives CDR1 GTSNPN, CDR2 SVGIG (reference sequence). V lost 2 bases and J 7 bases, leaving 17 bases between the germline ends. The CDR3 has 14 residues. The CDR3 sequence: CAWSMQTAGYEAFF. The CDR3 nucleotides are TGTGCCTGGAGTATGCAGACGGCGGGGTATGAAGCTTTCTTT.

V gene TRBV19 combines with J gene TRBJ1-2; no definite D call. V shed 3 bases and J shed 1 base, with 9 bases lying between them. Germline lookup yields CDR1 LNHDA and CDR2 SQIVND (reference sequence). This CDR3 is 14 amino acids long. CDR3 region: CASSMPGFNYGYTF. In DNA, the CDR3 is TGTGCCAGTAGTATGCCAGGATTTAACTATGGCTACACCTTC.

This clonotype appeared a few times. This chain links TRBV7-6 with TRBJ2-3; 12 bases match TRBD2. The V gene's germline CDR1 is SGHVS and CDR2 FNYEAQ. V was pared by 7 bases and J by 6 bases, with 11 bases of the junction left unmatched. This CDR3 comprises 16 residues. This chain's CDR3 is CASTLDLAGGVDTQYF. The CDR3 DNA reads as TGTGCCAGCACCCTCGACCTAGCGGGGGGGGTGGATACGCAGTATTTT. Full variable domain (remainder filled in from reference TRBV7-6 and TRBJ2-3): GAGVSQSPRYKVTKRGQDVALRCDPISGHVSLYWYRQALGQGPEFLTYFNYEAQQDKSGLPNDRFSAERPEGSISTLTIQRTEQRDSAMYRCASTLDLAGGVDTQYFGPGTRLTVL.

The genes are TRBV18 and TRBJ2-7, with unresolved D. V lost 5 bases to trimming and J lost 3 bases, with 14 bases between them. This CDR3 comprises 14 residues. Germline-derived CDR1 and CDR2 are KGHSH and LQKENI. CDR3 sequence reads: CASSSGIANYEQYF. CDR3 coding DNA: TGTGCCAGCTCAAGTGGGATAGCCAACTACGAGCAGTACTTC.

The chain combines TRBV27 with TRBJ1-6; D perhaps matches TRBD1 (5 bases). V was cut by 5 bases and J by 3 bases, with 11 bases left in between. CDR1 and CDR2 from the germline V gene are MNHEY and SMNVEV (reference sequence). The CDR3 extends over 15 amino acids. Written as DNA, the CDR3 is TGTGCCAGCAGTCATGACAGAAACTATAATTCACCCCTCCACTTT. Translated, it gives CASSHDRNYNSPLHF.

The DNA of the CDR3 is TGTGCCAGTATAGCCCTGGCCAAGGGAAAGGCGGATACGCAGTATTTT. Translated: CASIALAKGKADTQYF. The gene calls are TRBV19 and TRBJ2-3; D remains unclear. The V gene's germline CDR1 is LNHDA and CDR2 SQIVND (reference sequence). Between the trimmed V and J ends, which lost 7 bases and 6 bases, there was a span of 23 bases. CDR3 length equals 16 residues.

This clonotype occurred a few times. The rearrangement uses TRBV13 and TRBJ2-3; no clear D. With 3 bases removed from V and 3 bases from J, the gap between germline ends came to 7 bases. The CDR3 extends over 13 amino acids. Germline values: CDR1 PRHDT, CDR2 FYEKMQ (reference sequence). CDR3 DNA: TGTGCCAGCAGCTTGGACCTTACAGATACGCAGTATTTT. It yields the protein CASSLDLTDTQYF.

For the CDR3, the DNA is TGTGCTAGTGGTCTCGGGACAGGGGTTGGCTACACCTTC. Translating gives CASGLGTGVGYTF. The rearrangement links TRBV12-5 to TRBJ1-2, with 10 bases lining up with TRBD1. Germline-derived CDR1 and CDR2 are LGHNT and FRNRAP. The CDR3 runs 13 residues. V was pared by 5 bases and J by 7 bases, with 4 bases of the junction left unmatched.

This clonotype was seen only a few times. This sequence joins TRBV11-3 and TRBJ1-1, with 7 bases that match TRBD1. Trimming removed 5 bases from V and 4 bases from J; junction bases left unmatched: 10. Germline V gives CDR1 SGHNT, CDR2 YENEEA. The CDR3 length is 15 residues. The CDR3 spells CASSPNVDRATEAFF. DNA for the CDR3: TGTGCCAGCAGCCCTAACGTTGACAGGGCCACTGAAGCTTTCTTT.